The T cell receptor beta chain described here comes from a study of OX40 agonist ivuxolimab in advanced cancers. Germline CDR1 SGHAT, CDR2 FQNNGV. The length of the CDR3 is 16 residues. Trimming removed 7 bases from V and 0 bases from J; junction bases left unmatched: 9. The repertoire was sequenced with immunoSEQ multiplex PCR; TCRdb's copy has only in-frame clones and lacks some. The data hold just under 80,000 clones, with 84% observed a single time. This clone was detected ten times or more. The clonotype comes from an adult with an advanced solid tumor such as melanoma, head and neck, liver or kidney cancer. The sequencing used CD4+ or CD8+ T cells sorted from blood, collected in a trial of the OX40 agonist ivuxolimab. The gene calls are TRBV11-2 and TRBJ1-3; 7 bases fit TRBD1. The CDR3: CASTHTGDVSGNTIYF. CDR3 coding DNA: TGTGCCAGCACCCACACAGGGGACGTCTCTGGAAACACCATATATTTT. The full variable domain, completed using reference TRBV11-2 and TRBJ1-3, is EAGVAQSPRYKIIEKRQSVAFWCNPISGHATLYWYQQILGQGPKLLIQFQNNGVVDDSQLPKDRFSAERLKGVDSTLKIQPAKLEDSAVYLCASTHTGDVSGNTIYFGEGSWLTVV.